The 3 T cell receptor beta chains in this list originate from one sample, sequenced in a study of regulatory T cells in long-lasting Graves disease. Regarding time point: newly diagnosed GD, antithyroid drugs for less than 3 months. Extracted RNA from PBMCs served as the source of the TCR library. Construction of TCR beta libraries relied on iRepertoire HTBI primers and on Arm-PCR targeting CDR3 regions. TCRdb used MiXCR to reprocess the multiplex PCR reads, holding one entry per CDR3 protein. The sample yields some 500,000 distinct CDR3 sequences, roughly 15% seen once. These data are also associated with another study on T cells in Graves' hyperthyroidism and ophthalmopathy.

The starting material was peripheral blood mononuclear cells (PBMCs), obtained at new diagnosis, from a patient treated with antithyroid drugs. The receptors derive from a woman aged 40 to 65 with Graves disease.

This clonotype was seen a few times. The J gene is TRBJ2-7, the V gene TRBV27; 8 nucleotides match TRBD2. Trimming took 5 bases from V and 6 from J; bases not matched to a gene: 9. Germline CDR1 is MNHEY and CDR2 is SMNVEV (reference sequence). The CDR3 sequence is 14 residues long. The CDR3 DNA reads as TGTGCCAGCAGTCTCGGGGGGGGGGTGCTCGAGCAGTACTTC. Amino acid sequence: CASSLGGGVLEQYF.

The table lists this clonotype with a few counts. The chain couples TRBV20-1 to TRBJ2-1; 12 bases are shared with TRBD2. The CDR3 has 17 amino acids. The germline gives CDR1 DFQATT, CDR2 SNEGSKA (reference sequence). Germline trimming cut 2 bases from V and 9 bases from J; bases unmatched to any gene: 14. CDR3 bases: TGCAGTGCTAGATTGCTCCCCCTAGCGGGGGGGCCTGGTGAGCAGTTCTTC. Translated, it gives CSARLLPLAGGPGEQFF.

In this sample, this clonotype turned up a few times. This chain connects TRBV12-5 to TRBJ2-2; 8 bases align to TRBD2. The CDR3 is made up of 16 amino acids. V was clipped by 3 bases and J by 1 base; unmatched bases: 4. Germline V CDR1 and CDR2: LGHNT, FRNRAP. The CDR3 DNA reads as TGTGCTAGTGGTTTTTTACTAGCGGAGAACACCGGGGAGCTGTTTTTT. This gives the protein CASGFLLAENTGELFF.